This T cell receptor beta chain was documented in a study of regulatory T cells in long-lasting Graves disease. As for the study in general: Patients newly diagnosed with Graves' had been on antithyroid drugs for under 3 months.

This clonotype was counted many times. Time point reported: newly diagnosed GD, antithyroid drugs for less than 3 months. TCR sequences were obtained from RNA taken from PBMCs. Staff drew approximately 9.9 milliliters of peripheral blood into EDTA tubes. With 3 bases removed from V and 7 bases from J, the gap between germline ends came to 22 bases. The CDR3 has 17 residues. Germline-derived CDR1 and CDR2 are MNHEY and SMNVEV (reference sequence). Researchers made TCR beta libraries by using iRepertoire HTBI primers and running Arm-PCR on CDR3 regions. TCRdb fed the multiplex PCR reads into MiXCR, producing one record per CDR3 protein. This table holds 500,000 or so distinct CDR3 sequences, 15% to 20% found once. The sample also formed part of further work on T cells in Graves' hyperthyroidism and ophthalmopathy. In that study: Most thyroid-expanded clonotypes above 0.001 were also found in blood.

This sample comprised peripheral blood mononuclear cells (PBMCs), obtained at new diagnosis, from a patient treated with antithyroid drugs. The TCR comes from a woman aged 35 to 59 with Graves disease. The chain is built from TRBV27 and TRBJ2-1; the D is unclear. For the CDR3, the DNA is TGTGCCAGCAGTTTTCTCGGTTGGTCTAGTGATTCGAATGAGCAGTTCTTC. Translation gives CASSFLGWSSDSNEQFF.